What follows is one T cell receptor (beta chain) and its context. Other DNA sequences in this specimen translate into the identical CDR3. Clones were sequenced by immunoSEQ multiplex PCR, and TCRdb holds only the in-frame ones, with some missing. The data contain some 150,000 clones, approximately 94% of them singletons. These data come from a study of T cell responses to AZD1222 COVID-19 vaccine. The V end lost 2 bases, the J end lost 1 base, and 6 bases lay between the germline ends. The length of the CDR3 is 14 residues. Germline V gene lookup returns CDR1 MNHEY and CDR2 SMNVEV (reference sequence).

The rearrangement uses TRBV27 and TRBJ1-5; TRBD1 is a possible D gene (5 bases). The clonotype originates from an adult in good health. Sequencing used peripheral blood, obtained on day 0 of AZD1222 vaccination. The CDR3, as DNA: TGTGCCAGCAGTTTACAGGGCAGCAATCAGCCCCAGCATTTT. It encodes CASSLQGSNQPQHF.